This T cell receptor beta chain emerged from a study of control samples from healthy donors and cancer patients. The table came from immunoSEQ multiplex PCR; TCRdb's copy has only in-frame clones and leaves some out. Among 75,000 to 95,000 clones listed, about 89% were seen once. The CDR3 extends over 19 amino acids. J was trimmed by 3 bases and V by 0 bases; bases with no gene match: 10. Germline CDR1 is LGHNA and CDR2 is YNFKEQ. The receptor was isolated from a woman in her forties or fifties with colorectal cancer. The gene calls are TRBV4-2 and TRBJ2-1; 11 bases fit TRBD2. The sample was PBMCs. CDR3 sequence: CASSQEALAGANLYNEQFF. As DNA, the CDR3 is TGTGCCAGCAGCCAAGAGGCACTAGCGGGGGCCAACCTCTACAATGAGCAGTTCTTC.